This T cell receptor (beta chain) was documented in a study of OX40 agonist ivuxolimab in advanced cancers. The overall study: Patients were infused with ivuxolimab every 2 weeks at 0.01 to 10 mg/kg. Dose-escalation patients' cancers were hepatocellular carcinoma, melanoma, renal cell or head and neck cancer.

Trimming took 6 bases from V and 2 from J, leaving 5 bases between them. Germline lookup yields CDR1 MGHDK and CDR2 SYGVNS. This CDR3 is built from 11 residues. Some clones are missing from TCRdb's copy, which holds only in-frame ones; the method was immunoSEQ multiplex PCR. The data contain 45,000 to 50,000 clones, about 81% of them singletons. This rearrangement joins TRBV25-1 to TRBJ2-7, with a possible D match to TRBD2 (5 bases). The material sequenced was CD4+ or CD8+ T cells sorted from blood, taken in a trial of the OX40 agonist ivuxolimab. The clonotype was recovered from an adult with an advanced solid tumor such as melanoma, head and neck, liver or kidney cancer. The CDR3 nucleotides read TGTGCCAGCAGACTAGCCTACGAGCAGTACTTC. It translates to CASRLAYEQYF.